The 6 T cell receptor beta chains reported below all come from one sample, sequenced in a study of spatial heterogeneity in lung cancer. Time point described: sample taken at primary tumor resection. No cells were sorted before sequencing. The whole RNA sequenced was extracted from tumor, nontumor lung or frozen PBMC. TCRdb re-called the 5' RACE reads with MiXCR, one entry per CDR3 protein. The repertoire holds several hundred distinct CDR3 sequences, with 55% as singletons. The input for sequencing was PBMCs, taken at surgery. Receptors originate from a female donor with early-stage non-small cell lung cancer.

A single count supports this clonotype. This beta chain came through as a stray read in a library set up for alpha chains, and its size says little. The chain carries TRBV28 and TRBJ2-1; tentative D call: TRBD1 (6 bases). From germline, CDR1 is MDHEN and CDR2 SYDVKM. V was pared by 7 bases and J by 3 bases, with 16 bases between. CDR3 length equals 15 residues. The CDR3 spells CASTQPRGNYNEQFF. The CDR3 nucleotides read TGTGCCAGCACTCAACCTAGGGGGAACTACAATGAGCAGTTCTTC.

Worth noting for this clonotype: Since it is a stray read in a library aimed at alpha chains, this beta chain has a size that is not meaningful. The rearrangement joins TRBV10-3 to TRBJ2-7; 8 bases are a match to TRBD1. V was pared by 3 bases and J by 2 bases, with 3 bases of the junction left unmatched. CDR3 length: 14 amino acids. Per the germline V gene, CDR1 is ENHRY and CDR2 is SYGVKD. CDR3 DNA sequence: TGTGCCATCAGTGACGGGACAGGAACCTACGAGCAGTACTTC. It specifies CAISDGTGTYEQYF.

A note on this clonotype: This beta chain represents an off-target read in a library built for alpha chains; its size is of limited meaning. The rearrangement uses TRBV25-1 and TRBJ2-5, with 8 bases lining up with TRBD2. V was pared by 2 bases and J by 2 bases, with 7 bases of the junction left unmatched. Looked up from germline, CDR1 is MGHDK and CDR2 is SYGVNS. The CDR3 covers 16 residues. The CDR3 is CASSEGAGGGQETQYF. The CDR3 DNA reads as TGTGCCAGCAGTGAAGGGGCCGGCGGGGGGCAAGAGACCCAGTACTTC.

Notes on this clonotype: Little can be read into the size of this beta chain, an off-target read in a library designed for alpha chains. The chain combines TRBV7-2 with TRBJ2-7; TRBD1 might be the D (6 bases). The CDR3 extends over 13 amino acids. The germline V and J ends were trimmed by 5 bases and 1 base, with 9 bases remaining between them. Per germline, CDR1 SGHTA and CDR2 FQGNSA. For the CDR3, the DNA is TGTGCCAGCAGCGGCAGGGGTTCCTACGAGCAGTACTTC. Translation gives CASSGRGSYEQYF. The full variable domain, in which reference TRBV7-2 and TRBJ2-7 provide the parts outside the CDR3, is GAGVSQSPSNKVTEKGKDVELRCDPISGHTALYWYRQSLGQGLEFLIYFQGNSAPDKSGLPSDRFSAERTGGSVSTLTIQRTQQEDSAVYLCASSGRGSYEQYFGPGTRLTVT.

A note on this clonotype: Because the library targeted alpha chains, this beta chain is an off-target read whose size means little. The gene calls are TRBV5-4 and TRBJ2-1; 8 bases fit TRBD1. Germline V CDR1 and CDR2: SGHNT, YYREEE (reference sequence). V lost 1 base to trimming and J lost 2 bases; unmatched junction nucleotides: 2. This CDR3 has 15 residues. The CDR3 sequence: CASSLMTGAYNEQFF. DNA of the CDR3: TGTGCCAGCAGCTTGATGACAGGGGCCTACAATGAGCAGTTCTTC.

A remark on this clonotype: This beta chain lies outside the target of a library built for alpha chains; its clone size means little. V is TRBV13 and J is TRBJ2-6; TRBD2 is a possible D gene (6 bases). The germline gives CDR1 PRHDT, CDR2 FYEKMQ (reference sequence). This CDR3 spans 15 amino acids. Trimming left V 3 bases short and J 4 bases short, with 10 bases between. The CDR3 DNA sequence: TGTGCCAGCAGCTTGGGGGGTACCGGGGCCAACGTCCTGACTTTC. This translates into CASSLGGTGANVLTF. Full variable domain (rest looked up from reference TRBV13 and TRBJ2-6): AAGVIQSPRHLIKEKRETATLKCYPIPRHDTVYWYQQGPGQDPQFLISFYEKMQSDKGSIPDRFSAQQFSDYHSELNMSSLELGDSALYFCASSLGGTGANVLTFGAGSRLTVL.